The clone carrying this T cell receptor beta chain was counted only a few times. Its antigen is unidentified. The data derive from a study of T cell repertoires in cytomegalovirus infection. Whole-study findings and limits: CMV carriers with the relevant HLA were identified by cumulative public TCR beta family frequency. HLA-C-restricted CMV clonotypes gave the most frequent clonotype in two of eight donors.

The length of the CDR3 is 12 residues. CDR1 is MNHEY and CDR2 is SVGEGT in the germline V gene. The V end lost 6 bases, the J end lost 6 bases, and 8 bases lay between the germline ends. One entry per CDR3 protein results from TCRdb running MiXCR on the reads. Of 300,000 to 400,000 distinct CDR3 sequences listed, about a sixth were seen once; the top ten hold 7.5% to 9%. This sequence was found in a human donor in good health (CMV status not recorded). Some clones in this sample may be carry-over from other donors' samples. Sequenced material: PBMCs. The gene calls are TRBV6-2 or TRBV6-3 and TRBJ2-2; D gene unclear. The CDR3 loop is CASRTMAGELFF. In DNA, the CDR3 is TGTGCCAGCAGGACCATGGCCGGGGAGCTGTTTTTT.